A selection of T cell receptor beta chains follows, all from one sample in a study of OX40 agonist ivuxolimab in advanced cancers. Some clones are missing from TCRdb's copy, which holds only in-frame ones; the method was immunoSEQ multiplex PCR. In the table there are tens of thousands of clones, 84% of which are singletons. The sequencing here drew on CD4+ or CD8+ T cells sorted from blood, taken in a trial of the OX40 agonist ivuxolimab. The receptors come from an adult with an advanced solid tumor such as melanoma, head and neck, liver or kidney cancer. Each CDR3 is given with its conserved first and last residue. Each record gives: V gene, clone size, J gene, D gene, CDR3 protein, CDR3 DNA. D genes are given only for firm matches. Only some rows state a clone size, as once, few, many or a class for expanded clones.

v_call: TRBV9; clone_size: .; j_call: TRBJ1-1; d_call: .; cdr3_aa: CASSVSGSWNTEAFF; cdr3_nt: TGTGCCAGCAGCGTAAGTGGCAGCTGGAACACTGAAGCTTTCTTT
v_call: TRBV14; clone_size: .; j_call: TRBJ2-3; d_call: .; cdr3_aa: CASSQDRGSSTDTQYF; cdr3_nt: TGTGCCAGCAGCCAAGATCGGGGTTCCAGCACAGATACGCAGTATTTT
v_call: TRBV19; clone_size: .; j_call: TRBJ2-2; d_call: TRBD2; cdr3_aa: CASETVASGYGTGELFF; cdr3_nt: TGTGCCAGTGAGACCGTTGCTAGCGGGTACGGCACCGGGGAGCTGTTTTTT
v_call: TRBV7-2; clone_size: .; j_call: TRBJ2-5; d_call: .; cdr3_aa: CASSPMRRGLGQETQYF; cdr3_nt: TGTGCCAGCAGCCCCATGAGGAGGGGATTGGGGCAAGAGACCCAGTACTTC
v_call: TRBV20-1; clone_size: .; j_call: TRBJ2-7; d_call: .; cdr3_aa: CSARAPYEQYF; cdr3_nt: TGCAGTGCTAGAGCGCCTTACGAGCAGTACTTC
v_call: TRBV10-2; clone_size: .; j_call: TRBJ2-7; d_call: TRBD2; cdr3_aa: CASSEGLADEQYF; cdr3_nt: TGCGCCAGCAGTGAGGGACTAGCGGACGAGCAGTACTTC
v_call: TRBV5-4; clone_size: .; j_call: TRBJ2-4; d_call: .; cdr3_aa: CASSPREGGGGKNIQYF; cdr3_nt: TGTGCCAGCAGCCCCCGCGAGGGGGGGGGAGGCAAAAACATTCAGTACTTC
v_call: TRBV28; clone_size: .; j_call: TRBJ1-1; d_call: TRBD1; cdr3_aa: CASSSYRQGPEGEAFF; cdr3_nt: TGTGCCAGCAGTTCCTACCGACAGGGGCCGGAGGGAGAAGCTTTCTTT
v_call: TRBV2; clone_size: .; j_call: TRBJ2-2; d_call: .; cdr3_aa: CASLLDRNTGELFF; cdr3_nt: TGTGCCAGCCTCTTGGACAGAAACACCGGGGAGCTGTTTTTT
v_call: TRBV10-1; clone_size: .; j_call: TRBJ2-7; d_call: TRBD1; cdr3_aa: CASAELGGGEQYF; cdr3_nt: TGCGCCAGCGCCGAGTTAGGGGGCGGCGAGCAGTACTTC
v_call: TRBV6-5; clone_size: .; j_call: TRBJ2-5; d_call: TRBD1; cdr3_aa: CASSPFGQGAGTQYF; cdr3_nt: TGTGCCAGCAGCCCCTTTGGACAGGGGGCAGGTACCCAGTACTTC
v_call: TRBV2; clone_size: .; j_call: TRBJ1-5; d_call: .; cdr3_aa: CASSALIPIQHF; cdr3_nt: TGTGCCAGCAGTGCCCTGATCCCGATCCAGCATTTT
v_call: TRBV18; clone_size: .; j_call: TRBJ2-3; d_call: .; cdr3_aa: CASSRPGGGSDTQYF; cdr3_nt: TGTGCCAGCTCACGCCCAGGGGGGGGTTCAGATACGCAGTATTTT
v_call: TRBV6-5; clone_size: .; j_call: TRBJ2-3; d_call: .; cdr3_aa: CASSPRTDTQYF; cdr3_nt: TGTGCCAGCAGTCCCCGCACAGATACGCAGTATTTT
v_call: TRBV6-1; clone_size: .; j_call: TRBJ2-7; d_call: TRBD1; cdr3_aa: CASSGTGVSSYEQYF; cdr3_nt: TGTGCCAGCAGTGGGACAGGGGTCAGCTCCTACGAGCAGTACTTC
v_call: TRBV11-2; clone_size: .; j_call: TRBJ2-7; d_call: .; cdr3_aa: CASSFGVEVEQYF; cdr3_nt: TGTGCCAGCAGCTTCGGAGTAGAGGTCGAGCAGTACTTC
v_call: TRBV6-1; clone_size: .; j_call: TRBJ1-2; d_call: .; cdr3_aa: CASSFINYGYTF; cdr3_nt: TGTGCCAGCAGTTTCATAAACTATGGCTACACCTTC
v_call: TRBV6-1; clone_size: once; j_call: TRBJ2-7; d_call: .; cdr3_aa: CASSEMYEQYF; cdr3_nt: TGTGCCAGCAGTGAGATGTACGAGCAGTACTTC
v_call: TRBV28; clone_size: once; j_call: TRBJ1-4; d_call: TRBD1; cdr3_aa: CASSLSTGGGKLFF; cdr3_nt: TGTGCCAGCAGTTTATCAACAGGGGGGGGAAAACTGTTTTTT
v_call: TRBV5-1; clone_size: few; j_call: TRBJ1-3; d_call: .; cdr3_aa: CASSLDKFSTIYF; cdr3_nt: TGCGCCAGCAGCTTGGATAAGTTTTCCACCATATATTTT
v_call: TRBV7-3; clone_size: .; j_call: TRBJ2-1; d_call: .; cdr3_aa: CASSLTRGPYNEQFF; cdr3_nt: TGTGCCAGCAGCTTAACCAGGGGCCCCTACAATGAGCAGTTCTTC
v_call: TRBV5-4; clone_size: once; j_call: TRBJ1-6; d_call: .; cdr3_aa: CASSLLAGYNSPLHF; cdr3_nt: TGTGCCAGCAGCCTCCTTGCGGGCTATAATTCACCCCTCCACTTT
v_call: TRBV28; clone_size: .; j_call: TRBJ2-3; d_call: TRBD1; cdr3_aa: CASSWDRPTDTQYF; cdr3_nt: TGTGCCAGCAGTTGGGACAGACCCACAGATACGCAGTATTTT
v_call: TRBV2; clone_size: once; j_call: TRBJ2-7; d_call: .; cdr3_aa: CASRPGRMNYEQYF; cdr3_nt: TGTGCCAGCAGACCCGGACGGATGAACTACGAGCAGTACTTC
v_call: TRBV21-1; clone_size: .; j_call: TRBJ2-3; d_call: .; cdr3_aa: CASSYQGLAGLRDTQYF; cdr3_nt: TGTGCCAGCAGCTACCAGGGACTAGCGGGACTGCGGGATACGCAGTATTTT
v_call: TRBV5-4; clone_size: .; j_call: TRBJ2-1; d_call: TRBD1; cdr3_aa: CASSSSSGGSYNEQFF; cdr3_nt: TGTGCCAGCAGCTCGAGCTCAGGGGGTAGCTACAATGAGCAGTTCTTC
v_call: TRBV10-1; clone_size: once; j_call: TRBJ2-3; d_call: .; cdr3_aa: CASSRGELGTDTQYF; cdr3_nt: TGCGCCAGCTCCCGAGGGGAGCTCGGCACAGATACGCAGTATTTT
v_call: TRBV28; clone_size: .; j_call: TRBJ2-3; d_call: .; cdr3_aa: CASSTRQMNTDTQYF; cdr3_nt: TGTGCCAGCAGTACGCGACAAATGAACACAGATACGCAGTATTTT
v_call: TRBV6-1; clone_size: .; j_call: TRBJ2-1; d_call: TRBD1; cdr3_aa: CASRAGTGGSEQFF; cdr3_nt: TGTGCCAGCAGAGCCGGGACAGGGGGAAGTGAGCAGTTCTTC
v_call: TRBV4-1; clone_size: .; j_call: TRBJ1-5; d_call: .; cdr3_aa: CASSQDGGLGNQPQHF; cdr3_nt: TGCGCCAGCAGCCAAGATGGCGGGCTGGGCAATCAGCCCCAGCATTTT
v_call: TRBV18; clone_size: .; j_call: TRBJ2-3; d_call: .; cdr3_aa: CASSPETGPISTDTQYF; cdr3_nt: TGTGCCAGCTCACCGGAGACAGGACCAATTAGCACAGATACGCAGTATTTT
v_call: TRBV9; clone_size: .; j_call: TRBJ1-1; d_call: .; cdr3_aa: CASSVGQKNTEAFF; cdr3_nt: TGTGCCAGCAGCGTAGGGCAGAAGAACACTGAAGCTTTCTTT
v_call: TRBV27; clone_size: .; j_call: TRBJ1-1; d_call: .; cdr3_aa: CASSLWGGGGTEAFF; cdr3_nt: TGTGCCAGCAGTTTATGGGGTGGAGGGGGCACTGAAGCTTTCTTT
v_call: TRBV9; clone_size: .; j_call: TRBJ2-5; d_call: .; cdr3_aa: CASSDPGRETQYF; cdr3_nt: TGTGCCAGCAGCGACCCCGGGCGGGAGACCCAGTACTTC
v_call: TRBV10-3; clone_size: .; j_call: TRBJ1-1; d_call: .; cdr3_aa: CAITEGDRGTEAFF; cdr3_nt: TGTGCCATCACCGAAGGGGATAGGGGCACTGAAGCTTTCTTT
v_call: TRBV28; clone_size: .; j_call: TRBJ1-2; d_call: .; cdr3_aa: CASSPHGGWFGYTF; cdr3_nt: TGTGCCAGCAGCCCTCATGGTGGGTGGTTTGGCTACACCTTC
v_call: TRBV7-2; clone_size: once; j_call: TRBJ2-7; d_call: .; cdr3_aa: CASSPSWVGREQYF; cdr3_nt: TGTGCCAGCAGCCCATCATGGGTTGGCCGCGAGCAGTACTTC
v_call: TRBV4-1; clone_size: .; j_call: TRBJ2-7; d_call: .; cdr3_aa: CASSQAIRGVYEQYF; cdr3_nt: TGCGCCAGCAGCCAAGCGATCAGGGGAGTATACGAGCAGTACTTC
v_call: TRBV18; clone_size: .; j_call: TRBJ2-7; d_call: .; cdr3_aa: CASSLTGSQAEQYF; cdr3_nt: TGTGCCAGCTCACTTACCGGGAGCCAGGCCGAGCAGTACTTC
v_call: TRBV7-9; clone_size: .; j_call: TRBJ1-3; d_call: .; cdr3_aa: CASSLAVSGNTIYF; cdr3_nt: TGTGCCAGCAGCTTAGCCGTCTCTGGAAACACCATATATTTT
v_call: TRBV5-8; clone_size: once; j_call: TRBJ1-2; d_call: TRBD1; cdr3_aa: CASSSDRVNYGYTF; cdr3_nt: TGTGCCAGCAGCTCGGACAGGGTTAACTATGGCTACACCTTC